The 12 T cell receptor beta chains below come from one sample, sequenced in a study of cytomegalovirus exposure and HLA in healthy donors. Both 60 Vbeta primers and 13 Jbeta primers went into the PCR. TCRdb's table, derived via immunoSEQ multiplex PCR, lists solely in-frame clones and lacks some. This sample yields approximately 150,000 clones, of which about 75% are seen a single time; around 2.4% belongs to the top ten. Specimen: PBMCs. The receptors derive from a female donor in good health and CMV-seronegative.

This clone was detected a few times. V is TRBV7-3 and J is TRBJ2-5; TRBD1 might be the D (6 bases). The germline V gene encodes CDR1 SGHTA and CDR2 FQGTGA. The CDR3 is 13 residues long. The V gene lost 3 bases and the J gene lost 2 bases, with 7 bases spanning the gap. The CDR3 DNA follows: TGTGCCAGCAGCTTCGGACAGCAAGAGACCCAGTACTTC. It codes for CASSFGQQETQYF.

The gene calls are TRBV13 and TRBJ2-7; D is unclear. CDR3 length: 14 residues. CDR1 is PRHDT, CDR2 FYEKMQ, per germline (reference sequence). The V end lost 4 bases, the J end lost 1 base, and 11 bases lay between the germline ends. The chain's CDR3 is CASSSRGRSYEQYF. DNA for the CDR3: TGTGCCAGCAGCTCCCGAGGTCGGTCCTACGAGCAGTACTTC. The full variable domain, completed using reference TRBV13 and TRBJ2-7, is AAGVIQSPRHLIKEKRETATLKCYPIPRHDTVYWYQQGPGQDPQFLISFYEKMQSDKGSIPDRFSAQQFSDYHSELNMSSLELGDSALYFCASSSRGRSYEQYFGPGTRLTVT.

This clone was picked up a small number of times. This chain joins TRBV11-2 and TRBJ2-5, with 10 bases identical to TRBD2. The J call may be incorrect, as the DNA end agrees better with TRBJ2-7. This CDR3 region has 20 residues. Germline CDR1 is SGHAT and CDR2 is FQNNGV. CDR3 sequence reads: CASSLDPWASGGPTVREQYF. CDR3 DNA: TGTGCCAGCAGCTTAGATCCTTGGGCTAGCGGGGGCCCTACTGTTCGCGAGCAGTACTTC.

DNA of the CDR3: TGCGCCAGCAGCCAAGATTGGGCCGGAGCGGGAGGGCCGGTCGAGCAGTACTTC. This encodes CASSQDWAGAGGPVEQYF. The chain carries TRBV4-3 and TRBJ2-7; 10 nucleotides agree with TRBD2. Unmatched junction bases numbered 14, after V lost 0 bases and J lost 6 bases. Germline V gene data show CDR1 as LGHNA and CDR2 as YSLEER. This CDR3 is built from 18 residues.

This chain links TRBV11-2 with TRBJ2-2; no reliable D call. The length of the CDR3 is 12 residues. Germline V gives CDR1 SGHAT, CDR2 FQNNGV. The V gene lost 3 bases and the J gene lost 5 bases, with 4 bases spanning the gap. The CDR3 loop reads CASSFETGELFF. The CDR3, as DNA: TGTGCCAGCAGCTTTGAGACCGGGGAGCTGTTTTTT.

This clone occurred a few times. The J gene is TRBJ2-4, the V gene TRBV9; a weak D match, TRBD1 (5 bases). Germline V gene data show CDR1 as SGDLS and CDR2 as YYNGEE. CDR3 length equals 15 residues. Trimming cost V 4 bases and J 0 bases, with 11 bases left between them. CDR3 loop: CASSQGTLAKNIQYF. CDR3 nucleotides: TGTGCCAGCAGCCAGGGCACACTAGCCAAAAACATTCAGTACTTC.

The chain uses TRBV4-3 and TRBJ2-5; the D gene is possibly TRBD1 (6 bases). The CDR3 runs to 14 residues. V was cut by 0 bases and J by 5 bases, with 10 bases left in between. Looked up from germline, CDR1 is LGHNA and CDR2 is YSLEER. CDR3 loop: CASSQDPQGETQYF. In DNA form, the CDR3 reads TGCGCCAGCAGCCAAGACCCCCAGGGGGAGACCCAGTACTTC.

This chain connects TRBV7-2 to TRBJ2-7; TRBD2 agrees at 11 bases. There are 18 residues in the CDR3. V shed 5 bases, J shed 9 bases, and the junction held 21 bases outside the gene matches. Per the germline V gene, CDR1 is SGHTA and CDR2 is FQGNSA. DNA of the CDR3: TGTGCCAGCAGCCTAGTGGGTAGCGGGAGGGCTCTCACGGGGAGGCAGTACTTC. Protein product: CASSLVGSGRALTGRQYF.

The genes are TRBV28 and TRBJ2-5; 8 nucleotides agree with TRBD1. There are 14 residues in the CDR3. Germline V CDR1 and CDR2: MDHEN, SYDVKM. After removal of 3 bases from V and 7 bases from J, the junction contained 7 bases not matched to a gene. CDR3 in amino acids: CASSLLDRGGTQYF. CDR3 bases: TGTGCCAGCAGTTTGCTAGACAGGGGTGGGACCCAGTACTTC.

The rearrangement links TRBV5-6 to TRBJ2-3; D not certain. The V and J ends lost 4 bases and 9 bases respectively, with 12 bases between them. This CDR3 contains 12 residues. CDR1 and CDR2 (germline): SGHDT, YYEEEE. The CDR3: CASSRYGETQYF. CDR3 nucleotide sequence: TGTGCCAGCAGCCGGTATGGTGAGACGCAGTATTTT.

About this clone itself: The junction departs from the called germline gene at one end, perhaps through a read error. The chain carries TRBV23-1 and TRBJ2-7; tentatively, D is TRBD2 (5 bases). TRBV23-1 is classed as an ORF, of uncertain function. This CDR3 is built from 14 residues. The chain's CDR3 is CASRLWGVSCEQYF. The CDR3, as DNA: TGCGCCAGCAGACTCTGGGGAGTTTCCTGCGAGCAGTACTTC.

The chain joins TRBV7-2 to TRBJ2-3, with TRBD2 matching over 9 bases. The J segment lost 1 base and the V segment lost 0 bases, leaving 8 bases of the junction unmatched. The CDR3 spans 18 residues. CDR1 SGHTA and CDR2 FQGNSA come from the germline V gene. CDR3 amino acids: CASSLARGLAGGTDTQYF. The CDR3, as DNA: TGTGCCAGCAGCTTAGCGAGGGGATTAGCGGGGGGCACAGATACGCAGTATTTT.